The source of this T cell receptor beta chain is a study of early T cells in non-severe SARS-CoV-2 infection. About the study: Whole-blood bulk RNA, unsorted, was sequenced, and chains were unpaired.

This clonotype was counted between two and nine times. cDNA molecules, individually, were tagged with unique molecular identifiers. Each CDR3 protein is one row after TCRdb ran MiXCR on the 5' RACE reads. The sample shows some 87,000 distinct CDR3 sequences, about 13% of them seen only once. V lost 3 bases, J lost 1 base, and 6 bases lay in between. Germline assignment: CDR1 SQVTM and CDR2 ANQGSEA. The CDR3 has 12 residues. This sequence was found in an adult who was a healthcare worker with PCR-confirmed SARS-CoV-2 infection or an uninfected control (not recorded which). Sequenced: whole blood. The V gene is TRBV29-1, the J gene TRBJ2-5, with D hard to call. The CDR3: CSVEVSQETQYF. CDR3 nucleotides: TGCAGCGTTGAGGTCAGCCAAGAGACCCAGTACTTC.